In its sample, the clone carrying this T cell receptor beta chain was seen a few times. Between the trimmed V and J ends, which lost 4 bases and 3 bases, there was a span of 14 bases. Germline V lookup: CDR1 SGHRS, CDR2 YFSETQ. The CDR3 is made up of 15 amino acids. The sample originates from a study of blood T cell repertoires in COVID-19. Produced via immunoSEQ multiplex PCR; TCRdb's table is partial and in-frame only. This table has about 350,000 clones, 90% to 95% appearing once. This clonotype was obtained from a woman under 30 who had recovered from COVID-19. The sample comprised peripheral blood. The chain links TRBV5-1 to TRBJ1-5, with a possible D match to TRBD1 (6 bases). CDR3 nucleotides: TGCGCCAGCAGCCAAGGGGGAGAATTCAATCAGCCCCAGCATTTT. Translating gives CASSQGGEFNQPQHF. The variable domain in full, with the rest retrieved from reference TRBV5-1 and TRBJ1-5, is KAGVTQTPRYLIKTRGQQVTLSCSPISGHRSVSWYQQTPGQGLQFLFEYFSETQRNKGNFPGRFSGRQFSNSRSEMNVSTLELGDSALYLCASSQGGEFNQPQHFGDGTRLSIL.